Shown below are 18 T cell receptor beta chains from a single sample sequenced in a study of response to subunit inactivated influenza vaccine. TCRdb called the RT-PCR reads again in MiXCR, with one record for every CDR3 protein. The top ten hold 2.5% to 3.5% of the sample, which has 500,000 or so distinct CDR3 sequences, about 15% seen once. The starting material was CD4+ T cells sorted from PBMCs, obtained about 23 months after vaccination. The receptors derive from a man between 50 and 69 years old who received an inactivated influenza vaccine.

The chain carries TRBV7-9 and TRBJ2-1; D remains unclear. V was shortened by 2 bases and J by 6 bases, with 11 bases between the two germline ends. The CDR3 extends over 14 amino acids. Germline CDR1 SEHNR, CDR2 FQNEAQ (reference sequence). The CDR3 bases are TGTGCCAGCAGCTTAAGTGTTTTGTTCAATGAGCAGTTCTTC. It is translated as CASSLSVLFNEQFF.

In its sample, this clonotype was seen a few times. The rearrangement uses TRBV12-3 or TRBV12-4 and TRBJ1-1; D is unresolved. Trimming took off 6 bases at V and 1 base at J, with 9 bases between the two ends. The CDR3 covers 13 residues. This CDR3 is CASSRTANTEAFF. In nucleotides, the CDR3 is TGTGCCAGCAGCCGGACGGCGAACACTGAAGCTTTCTTT.

The chain links TRBV6-6 to TRBJ1-2; D remains ambiguous. V lost 6 bases and J 4 bases, leaving 9 bases between the germline ends. This CDR3 comprises 12 residues. Germline V gene data show CDR1 as MNHNY and CDR2 as SVGAGI (reference sequence). CDR3 sequence reads: CASSPTIYGYTF. The CDR3, as DNA: TGTGCCAGCAGCCCCACCATCTATGGCTACACCTTC.

This clonotype appeared a few times. This chain connects TRBV20-1 to TRBJ2-7, with 8 bases lining up with TRBD2. This CDR3 is built from 14 residues. Germline CDR1 and CDR2: DFQATT and SNEGSKA (reference sequence). J gave up 3 bases and V 4 bases, and 8 bases lay outside the gene matches. CDR3 in amino acids: CSAKAGVGFYEQYF. In DNA form, the CDR3 reads TGCAGTGCTAAAGCGGGAGTGGGCTTCTACGAGCAGTACTTC.

The V call is TRBV20-1, the J call TRBJ2-2; 10 bases fit TRBD1. CDR3 length: 12 amino acids. Losses at the gene ends were 6 bases for V and 8 bases for J; bases not matched to a gene: 3. Germline V gene data show CDR1 as DFQATT and CDR2 as SNEGSKA (reference sequence). CDR3 protein: CSARQGAGELFF. CDR3 nucleotides: TGCAGTGCGAGACAGGGGGCTGGGGAGCTGTTTTTT.

This chain uses TRBV2 with TRBJ2-5; D perhaps matches TRBD1 (6 bases). From germline, CDR1 is SNHLY and CDR2 FYNNEI. The CDR3 contains 12 residues. Trimming stripped 6 bases from V and 6 bases from J, with 11 bases between. CDR3 in DNA: TGTGCCAGCAGACAGGGTGGACAGACCCAGTACTTC. Protein sequence: CASRQGGQTQYF. The full variable domain, with the rest looked up from reference TRBV2 and TRBJ2-5, is EPEVTQTPSHQVTQMGQEVILRCVPISNHLYFYWYRQILGQKVEFLVSFYNNEISEKSEIFDDQFSVERPDGSNFTLKIRSTKLEDSAMYFCASRQGGQTQYFGPGTRLLVL.

Ten or more counts support this clonotype. The rearrangement joins TRBV6-1 to TRBJ2-5; the match to TRBD2 covers 8 bases. The CDR3 has 16 amino acids. From germline, CDR1 is MNHNS and CDR2 SASEGT. V dropped 6 bases and J dropped 7; count of bases not matched to a gene: 16. In DNA, the CDR3 is TGTGCCAGCAGCCCCGTAAATGCGGGAGGAGTGGGGACCCAGTACTTC. It yields the protein CASSPVNAGGVGTQYF.

The V and J genes are TRBV9 and TRBJ2-7, with D uncertain. V lost 0 bases, J lost 4 bases, and 11 bases lay in between. The CDR3 sequence is 14 residues long. CDR1 and CDR2 (germline): SGDLS, YYNGEE. For the CDR3, the DNA is TGTGCCAGCAGCGTAGAAACAGATGGATACGAGCAGTACTTC. As protein: CASSVETDGYEQYF.

This clonotype has only a few counts. The J gene is TRBJ2-1, the V gene TRBV20-1; TRBD2 matches 10 bases. V trimming: 1 base; J trimming: 9 bases; junction bases outside the gene matches: 18. Germline CDR1 DFQATT, CDR2 SNEGSKA (reference sequence). CDR3 length: 18 residues. The CDR3 DNA sequence: TGCAGTGCTAGAGCTCGCCGTACTAGGACTAGCGGAAACCTTGAGCAGTTCTTC. Amino acid sequence: CSARARRTRTSGNLEQFF.

This clonotype was observed a handful of times. The gene calls are TRBV20-1 and TRBJ1-1; D is ambiguous. V dropped 3 bases and J dropped 6 bases, with 17 bases sitting between them. This CDR3 region has 14 residues. The germline gives CDR1 DFQATT, CDR2 SNEGSKA (reference sequence). CDR3 DNA: TGCAGTGCTAGGGCTACAACGGGAATCGCTGAAGCTTTCTTT. The encoded protein is CSARATTGIAEAFF.

To note about this clonotype: The germline gene is not matched at one end of the junction; a read error may be the cause. The chain employs TRBV29-1 and TRBJ2-3; weak D call: TRBD1 (8 bases). Germline CDR1 SQVTM, CDR2 ANQGSEA. The length of the CDR3 is 21 residues. In DNA form, the CDR3 reads TGCAGCGTTGAAGTCCGGGAGGTGGGGACAGGAAATACCTTTAGCACAGAGACGCAGTATTTT. Its protein product is CSVEVREVGTGNTFSTETQYF.

This chain links TRBV7-2 with TRBJ2-5, with TRBD2 matching over 7 bases. CDR3 length equals 15 residues. From germline, CDR1 is SGHTA and CDR2 FQGNSA. With 7 bases clipped from V and 1 base from J, the junction kept 9 bases outside the gene matches. In DNA form, the CDR3 reads TGTGCCAGCAAACTCGGGGGAGGGTCCCAAGAGACCCAGTACTTC. Protein product: CASKLGGGSQETQYF. The full variable domain, completed using reference TRBV7-2 and TRBJ2-5, is GAGVSQSPSNKVTEKGKDVELRCDPISGHTALYWYRQSLGQGLEFLIYFQGNSAPDKSGLPSDRFSAERTGGSVSTLTIQRTQQEDSAVYLCASKLGGGSQETQYFGPGTRLLVL.

This chain links TRBV5-1 with TRBJ1-4, with 7 bases aligning to TRBD1. Losses at the gene ends were 0 bases for V and 8 bases for J; bases not matched to a gene: 10. The CDR3 has 16 amino acids. The germline V gene has CDR1 SGHRS and CDR2 YFSETQ. Here the CDR3 DNA reads TGCGCCAGCAGCTTGGCCAACAGGGGACAAGCGGAAAAACTGTTTTTT. Protein: CASSLANRGQAEKLFF.

The chain couples TRBV20-1 to TRBJ2-7; 9 bases map to TRBD2. The CDR3 sequence is 13 residues long. V shed 6 bases and J 4 bases; nucleotides not matched to a gene: 7. CDR1 and CDR2 (germline): DFQATT, SNEGSKA (reference sequence). CDR3 nucleotide sequence: TGCAGTGCCGACCGGACTAGCGATTACGAGCAGTACTTC. It yields the protein CSADRTSDYEQYF.

The chain combines TRBV7-3 with TRBJ1-2; 10 bases are a match to TRBD1. Germline trimming cut 5 bases from V and 12 bases from J; bases unmatched to any gene: 9. Germline-derived CDR1 and CDR2 are SGHTA and FQGTGA. The CDR3 is 13 amino acids. The CDR3 protein is CASSPLGQGPHTF. The CDR3 nucleotides read TGTGCCAGCAGCCCCTTGGGACAGGGGCCCCACACCTTC.

This clonotype has more than one count but fewer than ten. The genes are TRBV20-1 and TRBJ2-3; 12 bases fit TRBD2. With V trimmed by 3 bases and J by 5 bases, 6 bases remained unmatched. Germline CDR1 is DFQATT and CDR2 is SNEGSKA (reference sequence). The CDR3 is made up of 15 amino acids. CDR3 sequence (DNA): TGCAGTGCTAGTAGACTAGCGGGAGTGGTAGATACGCAGTATTTT. Encoded protein: CSASRLAGVVDTQYF.

This clonotype came up many times. CDR3 loop: CASSPGQGHEQYF. The DNA for the CDR3 is TGTGCCAGCAGCCCCGGACAGGGCCACGAGCAGTACTTC. The chain couples TRBV12-3 or TRBV12-4 to TRBJ2-7; 8 bases match TRBD1. This CDR3 region has 13 residues. Trimming at V came to 6 bases and at J to 5 bases, leaving 6 bases not matched to a gene.

This clonotype was counted between two and nine times. The CDR3 reads CASSPGGVPYNEQFF. CDR3 nucleotides: TGTGCCAGCAGCCCAGGGGGAGTTCCCTACAATGAGCAGTTCTTC. The genes are TRBV5-6 and TRBJ2-1; TRBD1 matches at 7 bases. From germline, CDR1 is SGHDT and CDR2 YYEEEE. The junction had 6 bases not matched to a gene; V was cut back by 4 bases and J by 2 bases. CDR3 size: 15 residues.